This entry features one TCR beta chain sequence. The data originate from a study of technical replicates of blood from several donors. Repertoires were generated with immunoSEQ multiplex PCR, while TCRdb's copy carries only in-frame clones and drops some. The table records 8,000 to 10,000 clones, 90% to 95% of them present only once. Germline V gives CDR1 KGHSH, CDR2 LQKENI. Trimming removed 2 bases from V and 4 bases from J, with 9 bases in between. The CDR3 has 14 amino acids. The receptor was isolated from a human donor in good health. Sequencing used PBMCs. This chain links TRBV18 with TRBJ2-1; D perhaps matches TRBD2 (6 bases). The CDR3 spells CASSPVAEYNEQFF. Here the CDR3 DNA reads TGTGCCAGCTCACCAGTAGCGGAGTACAATGAGCAGTTCTTC.